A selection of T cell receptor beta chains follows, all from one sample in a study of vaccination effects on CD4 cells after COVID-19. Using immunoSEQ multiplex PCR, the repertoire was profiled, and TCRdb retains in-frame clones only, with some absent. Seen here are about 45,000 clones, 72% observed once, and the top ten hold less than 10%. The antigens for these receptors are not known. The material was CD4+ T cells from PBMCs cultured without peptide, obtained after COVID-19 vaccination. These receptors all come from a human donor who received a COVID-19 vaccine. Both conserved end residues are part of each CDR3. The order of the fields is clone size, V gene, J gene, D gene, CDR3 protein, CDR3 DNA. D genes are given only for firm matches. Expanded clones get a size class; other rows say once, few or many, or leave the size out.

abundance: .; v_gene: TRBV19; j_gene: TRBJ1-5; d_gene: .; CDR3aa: CASSIDLFQPQHF; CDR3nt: TGTGCCAGTAGTATAGATCTTTTTCAGCCCCAGCATTTT
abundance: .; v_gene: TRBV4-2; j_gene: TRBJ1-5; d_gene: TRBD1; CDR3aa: CASSQDTGGVGNQPQHF; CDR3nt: TGTGCCAGCAGCCAAGATACAGGGGGGGTGGGCAATCAGCCCCAGCATTTT
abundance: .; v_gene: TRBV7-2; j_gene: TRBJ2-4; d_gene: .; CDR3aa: CASSPQLAKNIQYF; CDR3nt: TGTGCCAGCAGCCCCCAGCTAGCCAAAAACATTCAGTACTTC
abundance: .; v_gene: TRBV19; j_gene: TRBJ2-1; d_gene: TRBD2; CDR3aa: CASSTATSGHYYNEQFF; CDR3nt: TGTGCCAGTAGTACCGCAACTAGCGGCCACTATTACAATGAGCAGTTCTTC
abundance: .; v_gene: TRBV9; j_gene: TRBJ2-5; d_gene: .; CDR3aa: CASSSKTWYQETQYF; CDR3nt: TGTGCCAGCAGCTCAAAGACTTGGTACCAAGAGACCCAGTACTTC
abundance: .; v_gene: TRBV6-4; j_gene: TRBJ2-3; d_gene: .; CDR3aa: CASSDWVGGEDTQYF; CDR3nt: TGTGCCAGCAGTGACTGGGTTGGGGGTGAAGATACGCAGTATTTT
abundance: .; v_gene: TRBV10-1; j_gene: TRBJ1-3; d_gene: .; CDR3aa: CASSESTATGNTIYF; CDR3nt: TGCGCCAGCAGTGAGTCTACAGCAACTGGAAACACCATATATTTT
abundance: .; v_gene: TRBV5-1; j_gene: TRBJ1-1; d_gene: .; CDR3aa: CASSFNGQFATEAFF; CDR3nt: TGCGCCAGCAGCTTCAACGGACAGTTCGCAACTGAAGCTTTCTTT
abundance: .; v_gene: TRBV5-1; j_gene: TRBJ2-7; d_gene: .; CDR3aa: CASSLAIGYEQYF; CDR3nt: TGCGCCAGCAGCTTGGCTATAGGGTACGAGCAGTACTTC
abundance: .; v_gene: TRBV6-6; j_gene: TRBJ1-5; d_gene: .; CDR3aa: CASTPGGESQPQHF; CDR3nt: TGTGCCAGCACACCGGGGGGGGAGAGTCAGCCCCAGCATTTT
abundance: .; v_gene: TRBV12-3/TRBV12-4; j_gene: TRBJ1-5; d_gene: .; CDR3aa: CASSFSDQPQHF; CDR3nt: TGTGCCAGCAGTTTTTCCGATCAGCCCCAGCATTTT
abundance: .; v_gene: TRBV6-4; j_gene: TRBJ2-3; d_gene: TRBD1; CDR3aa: CASSEIGDRVTDTQYF; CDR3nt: TGTGCCAGCAGTGAAATTGGGGACAGGGTAACAGATACGCAGTATTTT
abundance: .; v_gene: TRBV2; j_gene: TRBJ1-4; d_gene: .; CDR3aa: CASAAHREKLFF; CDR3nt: TGTGCCAGCGCAGCCCACAGGGAAAAACTGTTTTTT
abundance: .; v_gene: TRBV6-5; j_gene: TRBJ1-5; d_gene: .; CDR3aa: CASTYPGRQPQHF; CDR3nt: TGTGCCAGCACCTACCCCGGTCGTCAGCCCCAGCATTTT
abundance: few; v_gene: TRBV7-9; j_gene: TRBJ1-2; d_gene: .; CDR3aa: CASSPTGGGTGNYGYTF; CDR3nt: TGTGCCAGCAGCCCAACGGGGGGGGGTACGGGAAACTATGGCTACACCTTC
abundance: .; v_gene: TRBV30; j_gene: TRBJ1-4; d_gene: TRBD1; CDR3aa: CAWTRQGTNEKLFF; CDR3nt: TGTGCCTGGACTCGACAGGGAACTAATGAAAAACTGTTTTTT
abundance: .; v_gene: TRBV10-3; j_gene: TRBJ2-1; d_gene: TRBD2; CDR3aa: CAISSKGLAGVSSYNEQFF; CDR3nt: TGTGCCATCAGTTCCAAGGGACTAGCGGGAGTGAGCTCCTACAATGAGCAGTTCTTC
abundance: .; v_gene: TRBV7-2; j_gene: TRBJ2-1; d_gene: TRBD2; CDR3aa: CASSSTSGQYNEQFF; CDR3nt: TGTGCCAGCAGCTCGACTAGCGGGCAGTACAATGAGCAGTTCTTC
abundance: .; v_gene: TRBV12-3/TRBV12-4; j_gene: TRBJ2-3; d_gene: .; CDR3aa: CASSFLDTQYF; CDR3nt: TGTGCCAGCAGTTTTTTGGATACGCAGTATTTT